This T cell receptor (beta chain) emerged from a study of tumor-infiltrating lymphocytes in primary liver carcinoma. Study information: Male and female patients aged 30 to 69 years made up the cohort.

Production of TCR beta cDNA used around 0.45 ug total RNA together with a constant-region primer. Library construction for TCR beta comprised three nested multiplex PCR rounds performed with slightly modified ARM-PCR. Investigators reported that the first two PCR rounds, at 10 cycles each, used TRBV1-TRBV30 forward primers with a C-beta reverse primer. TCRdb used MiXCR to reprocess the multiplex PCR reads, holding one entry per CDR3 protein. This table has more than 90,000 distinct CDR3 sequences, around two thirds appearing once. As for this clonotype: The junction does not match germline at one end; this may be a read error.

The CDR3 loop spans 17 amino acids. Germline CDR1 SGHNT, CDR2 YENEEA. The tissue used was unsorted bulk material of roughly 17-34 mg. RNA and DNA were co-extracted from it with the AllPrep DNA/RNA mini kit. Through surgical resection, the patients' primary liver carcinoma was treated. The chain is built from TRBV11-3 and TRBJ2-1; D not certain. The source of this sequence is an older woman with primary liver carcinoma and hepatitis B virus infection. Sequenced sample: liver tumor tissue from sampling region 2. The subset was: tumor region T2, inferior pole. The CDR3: CANSLGFGWLSYNEQFF. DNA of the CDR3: TGTGCCAACAGCTTAGGGTTCGGCTGGCTCTCCTACAATGAGCAGTTCTTC.